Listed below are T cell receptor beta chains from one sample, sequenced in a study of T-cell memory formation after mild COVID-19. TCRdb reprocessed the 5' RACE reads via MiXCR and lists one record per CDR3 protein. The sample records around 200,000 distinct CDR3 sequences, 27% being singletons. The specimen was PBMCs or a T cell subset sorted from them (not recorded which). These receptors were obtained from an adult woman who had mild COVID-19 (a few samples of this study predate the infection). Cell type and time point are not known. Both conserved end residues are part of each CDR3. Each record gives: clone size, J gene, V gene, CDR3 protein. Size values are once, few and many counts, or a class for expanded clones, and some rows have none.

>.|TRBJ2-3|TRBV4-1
CASSPNPGSTDTQYF
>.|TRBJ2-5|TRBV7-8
CASSRRAGETQYF
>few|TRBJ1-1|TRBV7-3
CASSSQGMNTEAFF
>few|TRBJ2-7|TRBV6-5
CASSRTLTYEQYF
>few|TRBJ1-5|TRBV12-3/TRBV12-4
CASSLSGQPQHF
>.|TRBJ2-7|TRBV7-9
CASSLEGGLAGVYEQYF
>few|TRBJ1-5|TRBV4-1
CASSQGDREDQPQHF
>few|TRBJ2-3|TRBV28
CASSPRLAVLTDTQYF
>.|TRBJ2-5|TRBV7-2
CASSLGLLAGVMETQYF
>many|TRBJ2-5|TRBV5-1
CASSLVETQYF
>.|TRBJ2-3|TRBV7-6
CASSHSGRAIDTQYF
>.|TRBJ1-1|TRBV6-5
CASSLTGKNTEAFF
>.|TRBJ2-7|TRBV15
CATSLNRGSSYEQYF
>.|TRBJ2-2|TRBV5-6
CASSLDRGRNGELFF
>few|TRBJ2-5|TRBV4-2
CASSLSSGGAEETQYF
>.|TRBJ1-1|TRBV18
CASSPRLNTEAFF
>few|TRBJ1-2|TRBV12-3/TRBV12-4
CASSRPGQGAYGYTF
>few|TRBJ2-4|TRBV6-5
CASRPPRSGEIINIQYF
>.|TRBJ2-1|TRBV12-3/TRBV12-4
CASSPRSGSGYNEQFF
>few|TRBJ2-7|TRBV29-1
CSVEDRVGYEQYF
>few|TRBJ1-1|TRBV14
CASSQDPGQTEAFF
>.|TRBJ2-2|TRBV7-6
CASSLTSGGGTGELFF
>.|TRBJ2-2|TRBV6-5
CASSHGLAGGSRTGELFF
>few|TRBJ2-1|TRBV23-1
CASSPRIRVLPFF
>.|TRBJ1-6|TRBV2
CASSGAGDRVNSPLHF
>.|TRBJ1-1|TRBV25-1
CASSDAGQGSEAFF
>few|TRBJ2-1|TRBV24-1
CATRPSGSPHNEQFF
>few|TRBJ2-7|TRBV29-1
CVGRTGLEQYF
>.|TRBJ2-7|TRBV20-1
CSARVWRGAYYEQYF